The 2 T cell receptor beta chains below all came from one sample that was sequenced in a study of shared clonotypes between healthy human individuals. Assay used: immunoSEQ multiplex PCR; TCRdb lists only in-frame clones, some missing. The table has around 510,000 clones, roughly 95% seen once. Material for sequencing was naive CD4+ T cells sorted from blood. Subset defined: CD45RA+ positively selected. These receptors were taken from a woman in her twenties or thirties in good health.

The chain employs TRBV7-6 and TRBJ2-2; weak D call: TRBD2 (6 bases). The germline CDR1 and CDR2 sequences are SGHVS and FNYEAQ. This CDR3 spans 16 amino acids. Trimming took off 5 bases at V and 3 bases at J, with 16 bases between the two ends. CDR3 bases: TGTGCCAGCAGCAAACTAGCAACAAGGCACACCGGGGAGCTGTTTTTT. Translating it yields CASSKLATRHTGELFF.

The rearrangement links TRBV6-5 to TRBJ2-1, with D possibly matching TRBD1 (6 bases). Trimming removed 10 bases from V and 10 bases from J, with 20 bases in between. The CDR3 has 13 amino acids. Per the germline V gene, CDR1 is MNHEY and CDR2 is SVGAGI. The CDR3 DNA sequence: TGTGCCACCTTAAGGTCAGGGACATGGGAGCAGTTCTTC. Translating gives CATLRSGTWEQFF.